In its sample, the clone carrying this T cell receptor (beta chain) was seen once. Its specificity is not known. Germline CDR1 reads MDHEN; CDR2 reads SYDVKM. The length of the CDR3 is 14 residues. Trimming stripped 11 bases from V and 5 bases from J, with 19 bases between. The sample originates from a study of T cell responses to AZD1222 COVID-19 vaccine. Overall study: It was second doses at about 4 or about 12 weeks that were pooled. Overall study findings and caveats: Only a handful of AZD1222 recipients, five to seven in all, had baseline seropositivity.

Data came from immunoSEQ multiplex PCR; TCRdb stores just in-frame clones and leaves some out. The repertoire holds 100,000 or so clones, with approximately 90% as singletons. Sequenced here: peripheral blood, sampled on day 0 of AZD1222 vaccination. The clonotype comes from an adult in good health. This chain uses TRBV28 with TRBJ2-1; TRBD2 is a possible D gene (5 bases). CDR3 sequence (DNA): TGTGCCGGAACCCGGGGTGGATCTAACAATGAGCAGTTCTTC. Its translation is CAGTRGGSNNEQFF.